This T cell receptor (beta chain) came from a study of cytomegalovirus exposure and HLA in healthy donors. Notes on the study in general: Cytomegalovirus association was assigned to approximately 160 TCR beta chains. Among TCR sequences, most were rare, though some public TCRs appeared in many donors.

Measured with immunoSEQ multiplex PCR; TCRdb has only the in-frame clones, and not every one. There are around 240,000 clones in the sample; almost 90% occur only once, and under 0.4% lies in the top ten. In the case of this clone: The antigen is unknown.

The germline V and J ends were trimmed by 6 bases and 1 base, with 9 bases remaining between them. The germline CDR1 and CDR2 sequences are MNHNS and SASEGT. This CDR3 has 13 amino acids. It was the approximately 110-subject validation cohort, separate from the roughly 700-subject first cohort, to which the donors belonged. V gene TRBV6-1 combines with J gene TRBJ1-1; D might be TRBD1 (6 bases). The sequence derives from a woman between 18 and 29 years old in good health and CMV-seronegative. The sample taken for sequencing was PBMCs. The CDR3 DNA follows: TGTGCCAGCAGCGGGACATCGAACACTGAAGCTTTCTTT. Translated, it gives CASSGTSNTEAFF.